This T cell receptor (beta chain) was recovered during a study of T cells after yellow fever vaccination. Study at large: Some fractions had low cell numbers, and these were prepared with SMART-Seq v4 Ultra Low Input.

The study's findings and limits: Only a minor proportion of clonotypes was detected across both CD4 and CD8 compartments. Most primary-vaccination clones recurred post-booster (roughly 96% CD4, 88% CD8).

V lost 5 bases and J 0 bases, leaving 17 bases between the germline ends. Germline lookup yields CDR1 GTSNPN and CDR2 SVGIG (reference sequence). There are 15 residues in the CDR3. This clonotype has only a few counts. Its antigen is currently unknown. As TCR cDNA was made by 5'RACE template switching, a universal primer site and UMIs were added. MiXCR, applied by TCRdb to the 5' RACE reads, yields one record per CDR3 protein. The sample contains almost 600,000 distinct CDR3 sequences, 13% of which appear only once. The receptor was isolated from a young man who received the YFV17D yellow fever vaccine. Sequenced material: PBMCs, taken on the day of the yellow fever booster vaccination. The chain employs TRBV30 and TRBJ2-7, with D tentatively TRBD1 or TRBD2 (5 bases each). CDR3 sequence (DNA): TGTGCCTGGGGGGACCTAGGCGGTAGCTCCTACGAGCAGTACTTC. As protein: CAWGDLGGSSYEQYF.